This record concerns one TCR beta chain sequence. What it binds is not known. Mismatch with germline at one junction end may stem from a read error. Stated time point: baseline pretreatment blood. Specified treatment: 15 Gy SBRT to primary tumor, nephrectomy 4 weeks later. Blood was sampled at baseline, 2 weeks and 4 weeks after SBRT. This sample stems from a study of radiation and T cells in renal cell carcinoma. Study-wide results and caveats: Baseline intratumoral clonotype presence is unknown without pretreatment biopsies.

TCRdb keeps only in-frame clones here, not all; method: immunoSEQ multiplex PCR. The table lists 94,000 or so clones, 82% of them singletons. Looked up from germline, CDR1 is SQVTM and CDR2 is ANQGSEA. The length of the CDR3 is 12 residues. The clonotype originates from a man between 60 and 75 years old with renal cell carcinoma. The gene calls are TRBV29-1 and TRBJ2-7, with 12 bases identical to TRBD1. The source material was blood, sampled from a patient whose treatment included radiotherapy and nephrectomy. The CDR3 DNA reads as TGCAGCGTCGAAGGGACAGGGGGCCAGCAGTACTTC. Its protein product is CSVEGTGGQQYF.